One sample yielded the 16 T cell receptor beta chains listed below, sequenced in a study of T cells after yellow fever vaccination. In TCRdb, the 5' RACE reads were re-called with MiXCR into one record per CDR3 protein. The sample records some 600,000 distinct CDR3 sequences, around an eighth being singletons. The starting material was PBMCs, obtained on the day of the yellow fever booster vaccination. These receptors all stem from a man aged 25-40 years who received the YFV17D yellow fever vaccine.

The chain carries TRBV11-2 and TRBJ2-1; D perhaps matches TRBD1 (6 bases). The CDR3 length is 15 residues. The V gene's germline CDR1 is SGHAT and CDR2 FQNNGV. V was shortened by 3 bases and J by 6 bases, with 15 bases between the two germline ends. As DNA, the CDR3 is TGTGCCAGCAGCTTGGCTACAGGGCCAGGCAATGAGCAGTTCTTC. It translates to CASSLATGPGNEQFF.

This clonotype was seen more than once but under ten times. The CDR3 is CASSLRAGGTDTQYF. As DNA, the CDR3 is TGTGCCAGCAGCCTTCGAGCGGGAGGAACAGATACGCAGTATTTT. This chain uses TRBV11-3 with TRBJ2-3, with 9 bases matching TRBD2. The CDR3 spans 15 residues. Trimming at V came to 5 bases and at J to 3 bases, leaving 6 bases not matched to a gene. Germline values: CDR1 SGHNT, CDR2 YENEEA.

The chain couples TRBV20-1 to TRBJ2-1; D remains ambiguous. The CDR3 is 14 residues long. V lost 3 bases to trimming and J lost 7 bases, with 16 bases between them. Germline CDR1 is DFQATT and CDR2 is SNEGSKA (reference sequence). The CDR3 is CSASRQNVLNEQFF. CDR3 nucleotide sequence: TGCAGTGCTAGCCGGCAGAACGTCCTAAATGAGCAGTTCTTC.

This clonotype occurred many times. This chain connects TRBV28 to TRBJ2-4, with 9 bases matching TRBD1. This CDR3 is built from 19 residues. Germline V lookup: CDR1 MDHEN, CDR2 SYDVKM. The J segment lost 1 base and the V segment lost 4 bases, leaving 14 bases of the junction unmatched. The DNA for the CDR3 is TGTGCCAGCAGTTCCAACCCTTGGGACAGGGCGTTGGCCAAAAACATTCAGTACTTC. Protein: CASSSNPWDRALAKNIQYF.

The chain joins TRBV21-1 to TRBJ1-1; TRBD1 reflects the table's D call only, with no check against the DNA. TRBV21-1 is designated a pseudogene. CDR3 length: 13 amino acids. CDR3 in amino acids: CASSHTRGTEAFF. CDR3 in DNA: TGTGCCAGCAGCCACACAAGGGGGACTGAAGCTTTCTTT.

The gene calls are TRBV5-1 and TRBJ1-1; 8 bases align to TRBD1. J lost 4 bases, V lost 7 bases, and 12 bases had no gene match. Germline V gives CDR1 SGHRS, CDR2 YFSETQ. The CDR3 runs to 15 residues. The CDR3 here is CASYLGRGPVTEAFF. For the CDR3, the DNA is TGCGCCAGCTATCTAGGCAGGGGGCCTGTCACTGAAGCTTTCTTT. Looking up the rest from reference TRBV5-1 and TRBJ1-1 gives the full variable domain: KAGVTQTPRYLIKTRGQQVTLSCSPISGHRSVSWYQQTPGQGLQFLFEYFSETQRNKGNFPGRFSGRQFSNSRSEMNVSTLELGDSALYLCASYLGRGPVTEAFFGQGTRLTVV.

This clonotype turned up a few times. The rearrangement links TRBV28 to TRBJ2-4, with 8 bases identical to TRBD2. This CDR3 spans 15 amino acids. Germline values: CDR1 MDHEN, CDR2 SYDVKM. Trimming removed 7 bases from V and 7 bases from J; junction bases left unmatched: 12. The CDR3 is CASTPTGGARNIQYF. CDR3 nucleotides: TGTGCCAGCACGCCCACGGGGGGGGCGCGGAACATTCAGTACTTC.

The chain employs TRBV20-1 and TRBJ2-7; 11 bases map to TRBD1. CDR1 and CDR2 from the germline V gene are DFQATT and SNEGSKA (reference sequence). This CDR3 is 14 amino acids long. V lost 2 bases and J lost 3; bases outside the gene matches: 3. The CDR3 region is CSARPGTGGYEQYF. The CDR3 nucleotides read TGCAGTGCTAGACCCGGGACAGGGGGCTACGAGCAGTACTTC.

The chain links TRBV7-2 to TRBJ2-3, with a tentative D call TRBD2 (6 bases). Germline CDR1 reads SGHTA; CDR2 reads FQGNSA. The CDR3 consists of 13 residues. V was clipped by 5 bases and J by 2 bases, with 8 bases between them. The CDR3 DNA reads as TGTGCCAGCAGCCGACTAGTCACAGATACGCAGTATTTT. Protein sequence: CASSRLVTDTQYF. Full variable domain (rest looked up from reference TRBV7-2 and TRBJ2-3): GAGVSQSPSNKVTEKGKDVELRCDPISGHTALYWYRQSLGQGLEFLIYFQGNSAPDKSGLPSDRFSAERTGGSVSTLTIQRTQQEDSAVYLCASSRLVTDTQYFGPGTRLTVL.

This chain links TRBV7-2 with TRBJ1-2, with 8 bases identical to TRBD1. J was trimmed by 6 bases and V by 5 bases; bases with no gene match: 5. The germline V gene encodes CDR1 SGHTA and CDR2 FQGNSA. This CDR3 has 13 residues. CDR3: CASSTDREDGYTF. CDR3 DNA: TGTGCCAGCAGCACGGACAGGGAGGATGGCTACACCTTC. The full variable domain, rest sourced from reference TRBV7-2 and TRBJ1-2, is GAGVSQSPSNKVTEKGKDVELRCDPISGHTALYWYRQSLGQGLEFLIYFQGNSAPDKSGLPSDRFSAERTGGSVSTLTIQRTQQEDSAVYLCASSTDREDGYTFGSGTRLTVV.

This chain connects TRBV20-1 to TRBJ2-3, with D possibly matching TRBD2 (6 bases). V gave up 4 bases and J gave up 4 bases, with 12 bases separating them. The CDR3 extends over 13 amino acids. Germline V lookup: CDR1 DFQATT, CDR2 SNEGSKA (reference sequence). Here the CDR3 DNA reads TGCAGTGCTACCCAGACTAGTCCAGATACGCAGTATTTT. Protein: CSATQTSPDTQYF.

This clonotype was seen a few times. The chain is built from TRBV20-1 and TRBJ2-1, with a possible D match to TRBD2 (6 bases). CDR3 length: 16 amino acids. The germline V gene encodes CDR1 DFQATT and CDR2 SNEGSKA (reference sequence). V shed 3 bases and J shed 3 bases, with 18 bases lying between them. The CDR3 coding sequence is TGCAGTGCTAGTACGGTCGGCGGGAACAACTACAATGAGCAGTTCTTC. This gives the protein CSASTVGGNNYNEQFF.

The CDR3 DNA reads as TGTGCCAGCAGTCGACAGGGGCTCACAGATACGCAGTATTTT. As protein: CASSRQGLTDTQYF. V and J are TRBV2 and TRBJ2-3, with TRBD1 identical over 8 bases. The CDR3 contains 14 residues. Germline assignment: CDR1 SNHLY and CDR2 FYNNEI. With 5 bases clipped from V and 2 bases from J, the junction kept 3 bases outside the gene matches.

This clonotype was detected only once. V is TRBV5-1 and J is TRBJ2-1, with TRBD2 matching over 8 bases. The CDR3 sequence is 17 residues long. Looked up from germline, CDR1 is SGHRS and CDR2 is YFSETQ. The ends lost 4 bases at V and 2 bases at J; junction bases unmatched: 11. CDR3: CASSRGGTRITYNEQFF. In DNA form, the CDR3 reads TGCGCCAGCAGCCGAGGGGGGACTAGGATCACCTACAATGAGCAGTTCTTC.

The chain is built from TRBV3-1 and TRBJ2-2, with no clear D. Germline lookup yields CDR1 LGHDT and CDR2 YNNKEL (reference sequence). The ends were cut back, 1 base at V and 1 base at J, with 10 bases in the middle. The CDR3 sequence is 16 residues long. Here the CDR3 DNA reads TGTGCCAGCAGCCAAGCCTCCGTAAGGAACACCGGGGAGCTGTTTTTT. This encodes CASSQASVRNTGELFF.

This clonotype was counted ten times or more. The rearrangement links TRBV7-8 to TRBJ2-7, with 8 bases that match TRBD2. CDR1 SGHVS and CDR2 FQNEAQ come from the germline V gene. J was trimmed by 0 bases and V by 1 base; bases with no gene match: 2. This CDR3 is 15 amino acids long. The CDR3 DNA is TGTGCCAGCAGCTTAGGCGGGAGGTCCTCCTACGAGCAGTACTTC. Residues: CASSLGGRSSYEQYF.